These 2 T cell receptor beta chains originate from one sample sequenced in a study of T-cell reconstitution after alpha-beta-depleted transplantation in children. Researchers prepared the TCRbeta library using unique molecular identifiers, the study reports. TCRdb ran MiXCR on the PCR reads and lists one entry per CDR3 protein. Found here are 25,000 or so distinct CDR3 sequences, about 18% of them singletons; the top ten hold 35%. Sequencing was performed on PBMCs, mostly from graft donor cells, taken 60 days after TCRalphabeta/CD19-depleted stem cell transplant. The receptors come from a male patient aged 2-10 years who had a stem cell transplant for acute lymphoblastic leukemia, so the T cells may come from the graft donor.

This clonotype has a handful of counts. This rearrangement joins TRBV27 to TRBJ2-2, with D perhaps being TRBD1 or TRBD2 (5 bases each). V lost 5 bases and J 7 bases, leaving 14 bases between the germline ends. The CDR3 has 14 amino acids. CDR1 is MNHEY, CDR2 SMNVEV, per germline (reference sequence). DNA for the CDR3: TGTGCCAGCAGTGAGGGACCTGAACGCGGGGAGCTGTTTTTT. Translation gives CASSEGPERGELFF.

V usage is TRBV29-1 and J usage is TRBJ1-5, with 7 nucleotides matching TRBD1. V was clipped by 6 bases and J by 3 bases; unmatched bases: 5. Germline values: CDR1 SQVTM, CDR2 ANQGSEA. The CDR3 length is 13 residues. Written as DNA, the CDR3 is TGCAGCGTGGGGGACAGATACAATCAGCCCCAGCATTTT. It translates to CSVGDRYNQPQHF.